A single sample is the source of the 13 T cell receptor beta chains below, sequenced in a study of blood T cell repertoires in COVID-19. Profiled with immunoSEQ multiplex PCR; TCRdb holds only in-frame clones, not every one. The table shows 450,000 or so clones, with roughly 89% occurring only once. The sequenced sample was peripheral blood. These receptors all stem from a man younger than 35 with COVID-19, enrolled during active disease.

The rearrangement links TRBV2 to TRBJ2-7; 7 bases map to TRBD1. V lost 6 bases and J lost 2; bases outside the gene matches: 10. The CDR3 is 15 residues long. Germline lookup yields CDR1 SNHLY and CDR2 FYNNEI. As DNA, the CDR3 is TGTGCCAGCAGATGGATGGCAGGGGGTGCCTACGAGCAGTACTTC. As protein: CASRWMAGGAYEQYF.

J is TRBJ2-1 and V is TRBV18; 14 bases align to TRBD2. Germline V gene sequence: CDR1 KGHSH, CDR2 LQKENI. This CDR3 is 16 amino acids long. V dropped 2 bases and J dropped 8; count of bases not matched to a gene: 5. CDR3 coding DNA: TGTGCCAGCTCACCAACGGGACTAGCGGGAGCCGATGAGCAGTTCTTC. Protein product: CASSPTGLAGADEQFF.

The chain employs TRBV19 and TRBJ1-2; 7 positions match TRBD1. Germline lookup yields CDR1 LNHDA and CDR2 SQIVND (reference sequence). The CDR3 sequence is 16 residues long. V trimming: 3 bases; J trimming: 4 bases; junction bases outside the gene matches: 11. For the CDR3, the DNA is TGTGCCAGTAGTATTTATGAGGGGGCCCAGGGCTATGGCTACACCTTC. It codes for CASSIYEGAQGYGYTF.

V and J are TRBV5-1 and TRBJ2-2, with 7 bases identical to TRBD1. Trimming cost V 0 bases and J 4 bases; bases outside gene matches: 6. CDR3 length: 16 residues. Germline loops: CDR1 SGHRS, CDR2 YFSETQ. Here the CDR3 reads CASSLGRQGVTGELFF. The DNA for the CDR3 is TGCGCCAGCAGCTTGGGTCGGCAGGGGGTCACCGGGGAGCTGTTTTTT.

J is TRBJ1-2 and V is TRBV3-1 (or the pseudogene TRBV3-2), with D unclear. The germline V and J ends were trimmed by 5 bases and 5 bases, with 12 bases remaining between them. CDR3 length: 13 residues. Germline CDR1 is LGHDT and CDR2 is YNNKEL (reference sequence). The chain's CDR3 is CASSRGRLYGYTF. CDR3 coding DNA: TGTGCCAGCAGCAGAGGGCGCTTATATGGCTACACCTTC.

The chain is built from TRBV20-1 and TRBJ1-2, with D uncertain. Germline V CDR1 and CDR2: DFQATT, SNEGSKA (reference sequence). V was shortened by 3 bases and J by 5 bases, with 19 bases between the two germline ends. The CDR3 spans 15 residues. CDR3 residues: CSASPRWEGGYGYTF. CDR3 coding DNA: TGCAGTGCTAGTCCCAGGTGGGAGGGCGGGTATGGCTACACCTTC.

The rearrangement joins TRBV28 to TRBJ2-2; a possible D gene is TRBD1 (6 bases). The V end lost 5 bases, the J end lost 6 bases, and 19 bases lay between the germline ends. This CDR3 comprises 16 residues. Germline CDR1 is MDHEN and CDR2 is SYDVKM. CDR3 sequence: CASSPIGQGLAGELFF. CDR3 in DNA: TGTGCCAGCAGTCCTATAGGGCAGGGGTTGGCCGGGGAGCTGTTTTTT.

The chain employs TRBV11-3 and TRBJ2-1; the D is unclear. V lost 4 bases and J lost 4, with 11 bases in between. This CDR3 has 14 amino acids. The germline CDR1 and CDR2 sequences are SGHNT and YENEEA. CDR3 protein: CASSSRLTYNEQFF. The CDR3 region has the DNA TGTGCCAGCAGCTCCCGACTTACTTACAATGAGCAGTTCTTC.

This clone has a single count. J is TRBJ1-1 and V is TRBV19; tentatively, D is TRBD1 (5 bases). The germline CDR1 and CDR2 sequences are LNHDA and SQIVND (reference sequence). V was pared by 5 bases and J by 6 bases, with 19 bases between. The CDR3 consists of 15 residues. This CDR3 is CASSLGRPLGPEAFF. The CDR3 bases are TGTGCCAGTAGTCTGGGGCGGCCCCTGGGTCCTGAAGCTTTCTTT.

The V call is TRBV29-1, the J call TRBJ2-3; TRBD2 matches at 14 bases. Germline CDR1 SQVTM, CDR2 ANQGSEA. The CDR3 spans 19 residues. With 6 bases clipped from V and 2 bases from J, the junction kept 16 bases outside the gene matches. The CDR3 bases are TGCAGCGTGACCGGGACTAGCGGGAGAGGTTTGGTGGCCACAGATACGCAGTATTTT. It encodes CSVTGTSGRGLVATDTQYF.

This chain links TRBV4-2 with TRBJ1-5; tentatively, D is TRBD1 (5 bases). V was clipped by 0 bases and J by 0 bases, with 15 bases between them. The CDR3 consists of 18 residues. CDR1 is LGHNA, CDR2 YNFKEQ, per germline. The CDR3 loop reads CASSQETAEHYSNQPQHF. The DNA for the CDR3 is TGTGCCAGCAGCCAAGAGACAGCAGAACACTATAGCAATCAGCCCCAGCATTTT.

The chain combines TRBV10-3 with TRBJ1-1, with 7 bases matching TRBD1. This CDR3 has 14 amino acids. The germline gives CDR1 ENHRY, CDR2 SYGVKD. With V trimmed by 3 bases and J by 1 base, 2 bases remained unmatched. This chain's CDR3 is CAISDRQGNTEAFF. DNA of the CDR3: TGTGCCATCAGTGACCGACAGGGGAACACTGAAGCTTTCTTT.

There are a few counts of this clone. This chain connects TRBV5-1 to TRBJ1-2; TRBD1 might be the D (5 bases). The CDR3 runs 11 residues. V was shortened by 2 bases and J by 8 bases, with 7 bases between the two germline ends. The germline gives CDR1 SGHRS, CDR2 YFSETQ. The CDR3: CASSFAGGYTF. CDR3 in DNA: TGCGCCAGCAGCTTCGCAGGGGGCTACACCTTC.